This entry lists 8 T cell receptor beta chains sequenced from one sample in a study of blood T cell repertoires in COVID-19. Produced via immunoSEQ multiplex PCR; TCRdb's table is partial and in-frame only. The table records roughly 400,000 clones, approximately 92% of them present only once. The source material was PBMCs or T cells enriched from blood (not recorded which). The receptors here all came from a man between 25 and 39 years old who had recovered from COVID-19.

Only one count was recorded for this clone. The chain recombines TRBV24-1 with TRBJ2-5, with D possibly TRBD1 on 6 matching bases. CDR3 length equals 15 residues. From germline, CDR1 is KGHDR and CDR2 SFDVKD. V was trimmed by 9 bases and J by 5 bases, leaving 21 bases between them. The CDR3 coding sequence is TGTGCCACCGGATTTTCAGGGGCCTCGTTGGAGACCCAGTACTTC. This encodes CATGFSGASLETQYF.

V gene TRBV5-6 combines with J gene TRBJ2-5, with D hard to call. Germline loops: CDR1 SGHDT, CDR2 YYEEEE. The CDR3 consists of 13 residues. The germline V and J ends were trimmed by 0 bases and 1 base, with 4 bases remaining between them. CDR3 nucleotides: TGTGCCAGCAGCTTGGCGTTCCAAGAGACCCAGTACTTC. This encodes CASSLAFQETQYF.

The rearrangement joins TRBV19 to TRBJ1-4, with 10 bases lining up with TRBD1. V gave up 6 bases and J gave up 5 bases; unmatched junction bases: 6. The CDR3 runs 15 residues. CDR1 and CDR2 (germline): LNHDA, SQIVND (reference sequence). The CDR3 reads CASRNPGQGNEKLFF. As DNA, the CDR3 is TGTGCCAGTAGAAACCCGGGACAGGGGAATGAAAAACTGTTTTTT.

This chain links TRBV3-1 (or the pseudogene TRBV3-2) with TRBJ1-3; possibly TRBD1 for D (5 bases). Between the trimmed V and J ends, which lost 0 bases and 0 bases, there was a span of 21 bases. The CDR3 is 20 amino acids. Germline CDR1 reads LGHDT; CDR2 reads YNNKEL (reference sequence). This chain's CDR3 is CASSQDLETVSTSSGNTIYF. The CDR3 DNA sequence: TGTGCCAGCAGCCAAGATTTAGAGACAGTATCCACCAGCTCTGGAAACACCATATATTTT.

The chain is built from TRBV7-9 and TRBJ1-2; a weak D match, TRBD1 (6 bases). Trimming pared 5 bases from V and 8 bases from J, leaving 15 bases between. The CDR3 length is 13 residues. The germline CDR1 and CDR2 sequences are SEHNR and FQNEAQ (reference sequence). The CDR3 sequence is CASSATTGTGYTF. Here the CDR3 DNA reads TGTGCCAGCAGCGCAACGACAGGCACCGGCTACACCTTC.

The chain is built from TRBV7-2 and TRBJ2-7; 9 bases are shared with TRBD2. Germline V gene sequence: CDR1 SGHTA, CDR2 FQGNSA. The CDR3 contains 14 residues. V was pared by 5 bases and J by 0 bases, with 2 bases of the junction left unmatched. The CDR3 nucleotides are TGTGCCAGCAGCGTTAGCGGGAGCTCCTACGAGCAGTACTTC. It yields the protein CASSVSGSSYEQYF.

The chain carries TRBV11-3 and TRBJ1-1; D possibly corresponds to TRBD1 (5 bases). Germline CDR1 is SGHNT and CDR2 is YENEEA. Trimming removed 5 bases from V and 5 bases from J, with 15 bases in between. CDR3 length: 14 amino acids. The CDR3: CASSPPGGGTEAFF. The CDR3 DNA is TGTGCCAGCAGCCCCCCCGGTGGGGGGACTGAAGCTTTCTTT.

The chain employs TRBV10-1 and TRBJ2-5; 10 bases fit TRBD2. The CDR3 length is 17 residues. Germline V gene sequence: CDR1 WNHNN, CDR2 SYGVQD (reference sequence). The V and J ends lost 4 bases and 5 bases, in that order; junction bases with no gene match: 13. The DNA for the CDR3 is TGCGCCAGCAGTGTTAGGACTAGCGGAGGAGAGAAGGAGACCCAGTACTTC. This gives the protein CASSVRTSGGEKETQYF.